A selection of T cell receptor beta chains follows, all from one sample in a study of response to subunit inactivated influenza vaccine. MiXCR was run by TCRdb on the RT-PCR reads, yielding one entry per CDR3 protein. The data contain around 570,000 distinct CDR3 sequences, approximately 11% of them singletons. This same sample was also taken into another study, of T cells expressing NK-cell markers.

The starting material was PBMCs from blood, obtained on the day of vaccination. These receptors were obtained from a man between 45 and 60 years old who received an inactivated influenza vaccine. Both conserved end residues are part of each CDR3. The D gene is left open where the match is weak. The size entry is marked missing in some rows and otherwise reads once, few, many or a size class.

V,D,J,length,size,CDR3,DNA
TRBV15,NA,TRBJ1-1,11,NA,CATKGATEAFF,TGTGCCACCAAAGGGGCCACTGAAGCTTTCTTT
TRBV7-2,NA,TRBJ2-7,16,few,CASSLLWLRDSYEQYF,TGTGCCAGCAGCTTATTATGGTTGCGGGACTCCTACGAGCAGTACTTC
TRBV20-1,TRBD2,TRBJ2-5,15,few,CSASRTSEYQETQYF,TGCAGTGCTAGCCGGACTAGCGAATACCAAGAGACCCAGTACTTC
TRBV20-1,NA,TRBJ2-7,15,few,CSAPWPRGVDYEQYF,TGCAGTGCTCCGTGGCCGCGCGGAGTAGACTACGAGCAGTACTTC
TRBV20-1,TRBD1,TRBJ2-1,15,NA,CSARATGGVYNEQFF,TGCAGTGCGAGAGCGACAGGGGGGGTCTACAATGAGCAGTTCTTC
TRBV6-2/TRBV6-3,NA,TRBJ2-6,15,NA,CASSYSDTGANVLTF,TGTGCCAGCAGTTATAGTGATACTGGGGCCAACGTCCTGACTTTC
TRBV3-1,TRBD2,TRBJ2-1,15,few,CASSPTGLYYNEQFF,TGTGCCAGCAGCCCCACGGGACTATACTACAATGAGCAGTTCTTC
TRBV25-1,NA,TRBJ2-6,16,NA,CASSDGTDSGANVLTF,TGTGCCAGCAGTGATGGAACAGACTCTGGGGCCAACGTCCTGACTTTC
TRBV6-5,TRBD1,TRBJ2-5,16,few,CASSYAGQALQETQYF,TGTGCCAGCAGTTACGCTGGACAGGCCTTGCAAGAGACCCAGTACTTC
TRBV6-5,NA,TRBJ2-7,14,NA,CASSHYRDAYEQYF,TGTGCCAGCAGTCACTATCGGGATGCCTACGAGCAGTACTTC
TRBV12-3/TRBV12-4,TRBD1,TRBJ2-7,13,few,CASRQTGSYEQYF,TGTGCCAGCAGACAGACAGGGTCCTACGAGCAGTACTTC
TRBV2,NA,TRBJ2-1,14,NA,CASSEVGTNNEQFF,TGTGCCAGCAGTGAGGTGGGCACAAACAATGAGCAGTTCTTC
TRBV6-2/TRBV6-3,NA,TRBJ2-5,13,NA,CASSSAGRETQYF,TGTGCCAGCAGTTCCGCTGGGCGAGAGACCCAGTACTTC
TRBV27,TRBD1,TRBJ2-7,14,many,CASSVLGQGHEQYF,TGTGCCAGCAGTGTACTGGGACAGGGACACGAGCAGTACTTC
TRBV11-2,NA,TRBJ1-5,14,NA,CASSVSGRAQPQHF,TGTGCCAGCAGCGTATCCGGGAGGGCTCAGCCCCAGCATTTT
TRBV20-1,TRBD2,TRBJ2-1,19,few,CSAISGDLVLAGGSNEQFF,TGCAGTGCTATCTCTGGGGACCTCGTGCTAGCGGGAGGTAGCAATGAGCAGTTCTTC
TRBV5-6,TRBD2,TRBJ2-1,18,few,CASSLNRLAGGSYNEQFF,TGTGCCAGCAGCTTGAATCGGCTAGCGGGGGGCTCCTACAATGAGCAGTTCTTC
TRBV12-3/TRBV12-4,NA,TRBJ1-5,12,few,CASSFMGLAQHF,TGTGCCAGCAGTTTCATGGGTTTGGCCCAGCATTTT